This entry describes one T cell receptor beta chain. What it binds is unknown. The CDR3 regions of TCR beta were amplified from RNA transcripts. HTBI primers were employed in a first-round RT-PCR of the TCR CDR3. Each CDR3 protein is one row after TCRdb ran MiXCR on the multiplex PCR reads. The sample includes under 450,000 distinct CDR3 sequences, approximately 13% of them seen just once. The entry originates in a study of T cells in Graves' hyperthyroidism and ophthalmopathy. Study conclusions and caveats: Ophthalmopathy was model-predicted a median roughly 6.3 months pre-onset. Most thyroid clonotypes that were expanded above 0.001 also turned up in blood.

V lost 6 bases and J lost 0; bases outside the gene matches: 8. The CDR3 runs 15 residues. Germline V gene data show CDR1 as MDHEN and CDR2 as SYDVKM. Patients aged 18 to 65 had newly diagnosed hyperthyroidism that had lasted under 2 months. This sequence joins TRBV28 and TRBJ2-7; 7 bases agree with TRBD2. The material sequenced was blood. The clonotype originates from a man under 40 with Graves' hyperthyroidism that later progressed to Graves' ophthalmopathy. The CDR3: CASSHWGRDSYEQYF. DNA of the CDR3: TGTGCCAGCAGCCACTGGGGGAGGGACTCCTACGAGCAGTACTTC.